The TCR beta chain described here comes from a study of cytomegalovirus exposure and HLA in healthy donors. Germline assignment: CDR1 LGHNA and CDR2 YSLEER. V lost 0 bases and J lost 0; bases outside the gene matches: 9. The CDR3 has 19 residues. Whole-study results and caveats: In a later analysis, TCR beta V- and J-gene trimming was associated with a missense DCLRE1C variant.

For this clone: What it recognizes is unknown.

The PCR used 60 Vbeta and 13 Jbeta primers. Libraries were prepared by immunoSEQ multiplex PCR; TCRdb keeps only in-frame clonotypes and omits some of them. In the table there are approximately 190,000 clones, roughly 76% of which are singletons. The sample consisted of PBMCs. The source is a man in his forties in good health and CMV-seropositive. The chain has TRBV4-3 and TRBJ2-1; 9 positions agree with TRBD2. The CDR3: CASSQEIAGAVNSYNEQFF. The CDR3 DNA reads as TGCGCCAGCAGCCAAGAGATAGCGGGGGCGGTAAACTCCTACAATGAGCAGTTCTTC.